Following are 15 T cell receptor beta chains from one sample sequenced in a study of T cells in Graves' hyperthyroidism and ophthalmopathy. RNA transcripts provided the source from which TCR beta CDR3 regions were amplified. The HTBI primer set was used in a first-round RT-PCR of the TCR CDR3. A single record per CDR3 protein comes from TCRdb applying MiXCR to the multiplex PCR reads. The repertoire consists of about 400,000 distinct CDR3 sequences, with roughly 15% occurring once and the leading ten covering roughly a fifth. Sequencing was done on a sample of blood. All receptors come from a woman aged 60 to 75 with Graves' ophthalmopathy.

This clonotype was observed at least ten times. V gene TRBV27 combines with J gene TRBJ1-1; D gene unclear. V was trimmed by 6 bases and J by 4 bases, leaving 12 bases between them. Germline loops: CDR1 MNHEY, CDR2 SMNVEV (reference sequence). This CDR3 has 13 residues. The CDR3 sequence: CASSLRAPTEAFF. CDR3 nucleotides: TGTGCCAGCAGCCTTCGGGCCCCCACTGAAGCTTTCTTT.

At least ten counts were recorded for this clonotype. The chain links TRBV7-3 to TRBJ2-7; 9 bases are a match to TRBD1. CDR3 length: 13 amino acids. Unmatched junction bases numbered 4, after V lost 5 bases and J lost 5 bases. Germline lookup yields CDR1 SGHTA and CDR2 FQGTGA. CDR3 nucleotides: TGTGCCAGCAGCACGGGACAGGGTAACGAGCAGTACTTC. This translates into CASSTGQGNEQYF.

There are many counts of this clonotype. The V and J genes are TRBV20-1 and TRBJ2-1; weak D call: TRBD2 (6 bases). CDR1 is DFQATT, CDR2 SNEGSKA, per germline (reference sequence). V was clipped by 6 bases and J by 15 bases, with 18 bases between them. The CDR3 sequence is 11 residues long. The CDR3 DNA follows: TGCAGTGCGCCCTGGCAGGGAGGTTTGTTCTTC. Translation gives CSAPWQGGLFF.

This clonotype appeared many times. The chain employs TRBV7-3 and TRBJ2-1; 10 bases are shared with TRBD1. V was pared by 0 bases and J by 6 bases, with 14 bases of the junction left unmatched. Germline V gene lookup returns CDR1 SGHTA and CDR2 FQGTGA. The CDR3 totals 19 residues. This CDR3 reads CASSLTAIRQGAGGNEQFF. CDR3 nucleotide sequence: TGTGCCAGCAGCTTAACCGCGATTCGACAGGGGGCGGGAGGCAATGAGCAGTTCTTC.

This clonotype was seen many times. V and J are TRBV11-3 and TRBJ2-1, with a tentative D call TRBD1 (5 bases). The V end lost 5 bases, the J end lost 6 bases, and 8 bases lay between the germline ends. The germline V gene encodes CDR1 SGHNT and CDR2 YENEEA. The CDR3 runs to 12 residues. CDR3 sequence: CASSPQGNEQFF. CDR3 sequence (DNA): TGTGCCAGCAGCCCGCAGGGCAATGAGCAGTTCTTC.

This sequence joins TRBV20-1 and TRBJ2-1; 8 bases are shared with TRBD1. With 0 bases clipped from V and 4 bases from J, the junction kept 5 bases outside the gene matches. Germline lookup yields CDR1 DFQATT and CDR2 SNEGSKA (reference sequence). This CDR3 region has 15 residues. In DNA, the CDR3 is TGCAGTGCTAGAGAGGGACAGGTCCTTTACAATGAGCAGTTCTTC. Residues: CSAREGQVLYNEQFF.

In this sample, this clonotype turned up a few times. This chain joins TRBV19 and TRBJ2-5; 12 bases align to TRBD1. The CDR3 totals 14 residues. V lost 5 bases to trimming and J lost 5 bases; unmatched junction nucleotides: 3. Germline CDR1 is LNHDA and CDR2 is SQIVND (reference sequence). The CDR3 sequence is CASSGTGGFETQYF. CDR3 nucleotide sequence: TGTGCCAGTAGTGGGACAGGGGGCTTCGAGACCCAGTACTTC.

There are many counts of this clonotype. The genes are TRBV6-1 and TRBJ2-7, with 8 nucleotides matching TRBD2. V shed 5 bases, J shed 3 bases, and the junction held 9 bases outside the gene matches. The germline gives CDR1 MNHNS, CDR2 SASEGT. The CDR3 runs 15 residues. The CDR3 DNA reads TGTGCCAGCAGTTCCCAGACTAGCGACGTCTACGAGCAGTACTTC. Translated: CASSSQTSDVYEQYF.

This clonotype has just a few counts. V usage is TRBV4-1 and J usage is TRBJ1-1; D unresolved. The CDR3 is made up of 17 amino acids. Germline CDR1 and CDR2: MGHRA and YSYEKL. Trimming left V 0 bases short and J 0 bases short, with 14 bases between. The CDR3 loop is CASSQDPRRGLNTEAFF. CDR3 bases: TGCGCCAGCAGCCAAGATCCCAGGAGAGGGTTGAACACTGAAGCTTTCTTT.

The chain uses TRBV29-1 and TRBJ2-3; 13 nucleotides align to TRBD2. Germline-derived CDR1 and CDR2 are SQVTM and ANQGSEA. The CDR3 runs to 16 residues. The V and J ends lost 6 bases and 4 bases, in that order; junction bases with no gene match: 10. The CDR3: CSVDGTSGTRADTQYF. CDR3 nucleotide sequence: TGCAGCGTCGACGGGACTAGCGGGACCCGCGCAGATACGCAGTATTTT.

The chain combines TRBV19 with TRBJ1-1, with D possibly matching TRBD1 (6 bases). Deletions cut 3 bases from V and 4 bases from J, with 9 bases between. This CDR3 is built from 13 residues. Germline lookup yields CDR1 LNHDA and CDR2 SQIVND (reference sequence). The CDR3 is CASSMAGATEAFF. The CDR3 coding sequence is TGTGCCAGTAGTATGGCAGGGGCCACTGAAGCTTTCTTT.

This clonotype has ten or more counts. The genes are TRBV7-2 and TRBJ2-7, with 7 bases lining up with TRBD2. The CDR3 sequence is 16 residues long. Germline V gene sequence: CDR1 SGHTA, CDR2 FQGNSA. The J segment lost 1 base and the V segment lost 0 bases, leaving 6 bases of the junction unmatched. This CDR3 reads CASSLASSGMSYEQYF. The CDR3 DNA sequence: TGTGCCAGCAGCTTAGCGTCTAGCGGTATGTCCTACGAGCAGTACTTC.

This clonotype was seen many times. V is TRBV20-1 and J is TRBJ2-3, with 8 bases that match TRBD1. CDR1 is DFQATT and CDR2 is SNEGSKA in the germline V gene (reference sequence). The CDR3 length is 13 residues. V was clipped by 4 bases and J by 4 bases; unmatched bases: 4. This chain's CDR3 is CSAIQGVSDTQYF. CDR3 in DNA: TGCAGTGCTATACAGGGGGTCTCAGATACGCAGTATTTT.

The chain links TRBV9 to TRBJ2-1; 14 nucleotides match TRBD2. V dropped 0 bases and J dropped 9; count of bases not matched to a gene: 5. The CDR3 spans 16 residues. Germline loops: CDR1 SGDLS, CDR2 YYNGEE. The CDR3 here is CASSVVPGTSGGEQFF. The CDR3 DNA follows: TGTGCCAGCAGCGTAGTACCCGGGACTAGCGGGGGTGAGCAGTTCTTC.

This clonotype has just a few counts. The chain recombines TRBV29-1 with TRBJ2-3, with D hard to call. Germline lookup yields CDR1 SQVTM and CDR2 ANQGSEA. This CDR3 has 12 amino acids. Trimming removed 3 bases from V and 2 bases from J, with 6 bases in between. CDR3 loop: CSVDKNTDTQYF. As DNA, the CDR3 is TGCAGCGTTGACAAGAACACAGATACGCAGTATTTT.